The rows below give T cell receptor beta chains drawn from one sample of a study of blood T cell repertoires in COVID-19. TCRdb keeps only in-frame clones here, not all; method: immunoSEQ multiplex PCR. The data show under 400,000 clones, roughly 86% seen once. The sequencing input was PBMCs or T cells enriched from blood (not recorded which). The receptors were gathered from a woman under 40 who had been exposed to COVID-19. Each CDR3 is given with its conserved first and last residue. A D gene is named only where the DNA matches it firmly. Clone size is shown for a subset of rows, as once, few, many or a class of expanded clone.

v_gene: TRBV6-5; d_gene: NA; len: 15; abundance: NA; j_gene: TRBJ1-3; CDR3aa: CASSYQQTSGNTIYF; CDR3nt: TGTGCCAGCAGTTACCAACAGACGTCTGGAAACACCATATATTTT
v_gene: TRBV19; d_gene: TRBD2; len: 15; abundance: NA; j_gene: TRBJ2-7; CDR3aa: CASSDQLAATYEQYF; CDR3nt: TGTGCCAGTAGTGACCAACTAGCGGCCACCTACGAGCAGTACTTC
v_gene: TRBV10-2; d_gene: TRBD1; len: 15; abundance: NA; j_gene: TRBJ2-7; CDR3aa: CASSDPGTGVGEQYF; CDR3nt: TGCGCCAGCAGTGACCCCGGGACAGGGGTGGGGGAGCAGTACTTC
v_gene: TRBV11-2; d_gene: NA; len: 13; abundance: NA; j_gene: TRBJ1-1; CDR3aa: CASSLSSGRGAFF; CDR3nt: TGTGCCAGCAGCTTGTCGTCAGGGAGGGGAGCTTTCTTT
v_gene: TRBV29-1; d_gene: TRBD1; len: 14; abundance: once; j_gene: TRBJ1-1; CDR3aa: CSVIGQGLVTEAFF; CDR3nt: TGCAGCGTGATCGGACAGGGATTGGTCACTGAAGCTTTCTTT
v_gene: TRBV19; d_gene: NA; len: 13; abundance: NA; j_gene: TRBJ2-1; CDR3aa: CASSIGSDNEQFF; CDR3nt: TGTGCCAGTAGTATTGGTTCAGACAATGAGCAGTTCTTC
v_gene: TRBV30; d_gene: TRBD1; len: 14; abundance: NA; j_gene: TRBJ1-5; CDR3aa: CAWDRGKGNQPQHF; CDR3nt: TGTGCCTGGGACAGGGGAAAAGGGAATCAGCCCCAGCATTTT
v_gene: TRBV7-9; d_gene: NA; len: 16; abundance: NA; j_gene: TRBJ1-1; CDR3aa: CASSSSSRLMNTEAFF; CDR3nt: TGTGCCAGCAGCTCCTCAAGCAGGCTGATGAACACTGAAGCTTTCTTT
v_gene: TRBV28; d_gene: TRBD1; len: 14; abundance: NA; j_gene: TRBJ1-2; CDR3aa: CASRSGTGGYGYTF; CDR3nt: TGTGCCAGCAGGTCCGGGACAGGGGGCTATGGCTACACCTTC
v_gene: TRBV18; d_gene: NA; len: 14; abundance: NA; j_gene: TRBJ1-5; CDR3aa: CASSPEGLNQPQHF; CDR3nt: TGTGCCAGCTCACCGGAAGGACTCAATCAGCCCCAGCATTTT